This passage covers 2 T cell receptor beta chains from one sample sequenced in a study of blood T cell dynamics during melanoma immunotherapy. Profiled with immunoSEQ multiplex PCR; TCRdb holds only in-frame clones, not every one. The sample has around 3,800 clones, around 97% seen once. As to time point: pre-treatment baseline. The sequenced sample was effector memory CD8+ T cells from blood, obtained from a patient treated with checkpoint blockade. The receptors originated from a human donor with melanoma.

The rearrangement links TRBV19 to TRBJ1-2; 11 bases agree with TRBD1. Per germline, CDR1 LNHDA and CDR2 SQIVND (reference sequence). The CDR3 is 14 amino acids. The trim removed 3 bases at V and 8 bases at J, leaving 5 bases unmatched. Written as DNA, the CDR3 is TGTGCCAGTAGTATCCGGGACAGGGGGGTCGGCTACACCTTC. Translating it yields CASSIRDRGVGYTF. The whole variable domain, filled in from reference TRBV19 and TRBJ1-2, reads DGGITQSPKYLFRKEGQNVTLSCEQNLNHDAMYWYRQDPGQGLRLIYYSQIVNDFQKGDIAEGYSVSREKKESFPLTVTSAQKNPTAFYLCASSIRDRGVGYTFGSGTRLTVV.

The V and J genes are TRBV11-3 and TRBJ2-3, with 9 bases identical to TRBD2. Germline-derived CDR1 and CDR2 are SGHNT and YENEEA. After removal of 3 bases from V and 4 bases from J, the junction contained 5 bases not matched to a gene. The CDR3 totals 15 residues. The CDR3 bases are TGTGCCAGCAGCTTCAAAGCGGGAGGCTCAGATACGCAGTATTTT. This codes for CASSFKAGGSDTQYF.